The present TCR beta chain was sequenced within a study of cytomegalovirus exposure and HLA in healthy donors. Study conclusions and caveats: Most TCR beta V segments were productive about 87% or about 30% of the time in an earlier analysis.

CDR1 and CDR2 (germline): MDHEN, SYDVKM. Trimming took off 5 bases at V and 8 bases at J, with 15 bases between the two ends. The CDR3 is 14 amino acids. Notes on this clone: What it binds is not known.

PCR used 60 Vbeta primers and 13 Jbeta primers. The repertoire was sequenced with immunoSEQ multiplex PCR; TCRdb's copy has only in-frame clones and lacks some. This sample's clone table lists 55,000 to 85,000 clones. V usage is TRBV28 and J usage is TRBJ1-4, with a tentative D call TRBD1 (6 bases). The TCR originated in a woman younger than 45 in good health and CMV-seronegative. Specimen: PBMCs. The CDR3 is CASSSVWGQEKLFF. CDR3 DNA sequence: TGTGCCAGCAGTAGTGTCTGGGGGCAAGAAAAACTGTTTTTT.